This TCR beta chain was sequenced in a study of memory CD4+ T cells and cytomegalovirus serostatus. Libraries were prepared by immunoSEQ multiplex PCR; TCRdb keeps only in-frame clonotypes and omits some of them. The sample records 50,000 or so clones, 82% being singletons. V was cut by 3 bases and J by 3 bases, with 11 bases left in between. CDR3 length: 15 residues. Looked up from germline, CDR1 is SEHNR and CDR2 is FQNEAQ (reference sequence). This clone was counted between two and nine times. The sort gate was single viable CD3+CD4+CD8-CD45RO+ cells for memory CD4+ T cells. The TCR sequence derives from an adult in good health and CMV-seronegative. Source material: memory CD4+ T cells from blood. V is TRBV7-9 and J is TRBJ1-4, with a weak D call TRBD1 (5 bases). The CDR3 region has the DNA TGTGCCAGCAGCTTTTCTGGGGCGCCTAATGAAAAACTGTTTTTT. It codes for CASSFSGAPNEKLFF.